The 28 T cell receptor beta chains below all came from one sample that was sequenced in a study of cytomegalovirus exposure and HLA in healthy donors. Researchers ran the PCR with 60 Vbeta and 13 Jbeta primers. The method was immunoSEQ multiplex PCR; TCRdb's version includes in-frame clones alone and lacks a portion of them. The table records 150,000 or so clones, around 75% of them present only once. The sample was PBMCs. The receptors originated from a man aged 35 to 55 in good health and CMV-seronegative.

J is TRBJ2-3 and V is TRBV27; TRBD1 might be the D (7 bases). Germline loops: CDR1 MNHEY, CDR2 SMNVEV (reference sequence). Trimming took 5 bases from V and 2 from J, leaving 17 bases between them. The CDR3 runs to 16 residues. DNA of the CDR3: TGTGCCAGCAGTAGGGAGACAGGGAGGCTCACAGATACGCAGTATTTT. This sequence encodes CASSRETGRLTDTQYF.

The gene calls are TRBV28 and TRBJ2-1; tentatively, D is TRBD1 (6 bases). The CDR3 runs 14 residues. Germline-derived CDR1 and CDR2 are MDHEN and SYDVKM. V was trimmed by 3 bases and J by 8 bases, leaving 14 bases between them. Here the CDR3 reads CASSFRQVFDEQFF. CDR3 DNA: TGTGCCAGCAGTTTCCGACAGGTTTTCGATGAGCAGTTCTTC. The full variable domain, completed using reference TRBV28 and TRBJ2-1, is DVKVTQSSRYLVKRTGEKVFLECVQDMDHENMFWYRQDPGLGLRLIYFSYDVKMKEKGDIPEGYSVSREKKERFSLILESASTNQTSMYLCASSFRQVFDEQFFGPGTRLTVL.

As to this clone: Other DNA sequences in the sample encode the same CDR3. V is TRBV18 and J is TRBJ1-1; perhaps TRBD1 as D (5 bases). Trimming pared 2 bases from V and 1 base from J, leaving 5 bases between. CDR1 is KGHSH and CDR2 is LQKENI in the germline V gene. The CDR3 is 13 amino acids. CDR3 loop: CASSPGQNTEAFF. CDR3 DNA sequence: TGTGCCAGCTCACCAGGACAGAACACTGAAGCTTTCTTT.

Here the CDR3 DNA reads TGTGCCAGCAGATTGGGACAGTCGAACACTGAAGCTTTCTTT. This translates into CASRLGQSNTEAFF. The chain is built from TRBV7-2 and TRBJ1-1; 7 positions agree with TRBD1. There are 14 residues in the CDR3. Per germline, CDR1 SGHTA and CDR2 FQGNSA. V dropped 6 bases and J dropped 1; count of bases not matched to a gene: 5.

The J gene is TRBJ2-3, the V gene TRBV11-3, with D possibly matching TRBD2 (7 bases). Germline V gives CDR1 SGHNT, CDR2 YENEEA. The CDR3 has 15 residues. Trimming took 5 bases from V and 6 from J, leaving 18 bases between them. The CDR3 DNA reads TGTGCCAGCAGCCCCCCCGGGGGGCATGAGGATACGCAGTATTTT. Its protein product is CASSPPGGHEDTQYF.

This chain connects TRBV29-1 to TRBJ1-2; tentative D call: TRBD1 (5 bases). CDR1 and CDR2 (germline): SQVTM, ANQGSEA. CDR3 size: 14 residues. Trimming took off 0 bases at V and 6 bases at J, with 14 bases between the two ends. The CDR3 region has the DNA TGCAGCGTTGAAGAACCTCAGGGAATGGATGGCTACACCTTC. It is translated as CSVEEPQGMDGYTF. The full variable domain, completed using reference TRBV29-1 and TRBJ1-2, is SAVISQKPSRDICQRGTSLTIQCQVDSQVTMMFWYRQQPGQSLTLIATANQGSEATYESGFVIDKFPISRPNLTFSTLTVSNMSPEDSSIYLCSVEEPQGMDGYTFGSGTRLTVV.

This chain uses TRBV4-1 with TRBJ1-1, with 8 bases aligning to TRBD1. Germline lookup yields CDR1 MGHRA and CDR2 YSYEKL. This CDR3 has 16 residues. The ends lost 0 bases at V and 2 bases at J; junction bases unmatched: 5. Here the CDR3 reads CASSQDGQGGNTEAFF. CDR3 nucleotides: TGCGCCAGCAGCCAAGATGGACAGGGAGGAAACACTGAAGCTTTCTTT.

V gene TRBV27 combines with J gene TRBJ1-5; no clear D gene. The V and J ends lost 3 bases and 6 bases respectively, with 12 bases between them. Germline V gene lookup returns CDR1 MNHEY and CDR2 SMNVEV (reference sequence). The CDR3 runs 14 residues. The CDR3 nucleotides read TGTGCCAGCAGTTTGGGTTCTGGGCCTCAGCCCCAGCATTTT. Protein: CASSLGSGPQPQHF.

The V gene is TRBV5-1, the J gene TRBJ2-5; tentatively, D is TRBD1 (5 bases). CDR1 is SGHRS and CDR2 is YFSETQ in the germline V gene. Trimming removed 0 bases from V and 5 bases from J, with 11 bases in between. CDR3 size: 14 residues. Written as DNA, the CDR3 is TGCGCCAGCAGCTTGGGTGGGGCGGTTGAGACCCAGTACTTC. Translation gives CASSLGGAVETQYF.

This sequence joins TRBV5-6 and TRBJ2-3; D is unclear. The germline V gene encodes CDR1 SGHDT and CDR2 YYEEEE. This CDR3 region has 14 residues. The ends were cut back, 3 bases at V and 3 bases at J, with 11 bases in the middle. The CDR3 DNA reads TGTGCCAGCAGCTCGGGTCAAGGTACAGATACGCAGTATTTT. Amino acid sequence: CASSSGQGTDTQYF.

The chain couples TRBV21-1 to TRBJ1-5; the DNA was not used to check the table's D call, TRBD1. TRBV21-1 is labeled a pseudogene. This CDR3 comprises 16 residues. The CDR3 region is CASSFPPGDGSQPQHF. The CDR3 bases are TGTGCCAGCAGCTTCCCGCCAGGGGATGGGAGTCAGCCCCAGCATTTT.

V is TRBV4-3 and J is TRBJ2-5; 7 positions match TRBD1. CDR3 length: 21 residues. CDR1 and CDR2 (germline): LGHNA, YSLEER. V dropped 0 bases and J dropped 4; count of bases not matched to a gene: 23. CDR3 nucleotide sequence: TGCGCCAGCAGCCAAGATAGCTGGAAGGAATTGGGCTCTAGACAGGGAGAGACCCAGTACTTC. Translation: CASSQDSWKELGSRQGETQYF.

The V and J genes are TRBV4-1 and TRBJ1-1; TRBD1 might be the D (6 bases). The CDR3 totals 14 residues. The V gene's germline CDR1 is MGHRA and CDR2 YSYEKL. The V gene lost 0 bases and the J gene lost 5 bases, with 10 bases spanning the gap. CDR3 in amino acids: CASSQDWQGTEAFF. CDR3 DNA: TGCGCCAGCAGCCAAGATTGGCAGGGGACTGAAGCTTTCTTT.

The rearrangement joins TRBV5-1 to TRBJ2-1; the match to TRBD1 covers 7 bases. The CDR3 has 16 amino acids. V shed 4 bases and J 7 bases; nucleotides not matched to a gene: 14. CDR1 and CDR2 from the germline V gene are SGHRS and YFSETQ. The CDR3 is CASSPEPPGQSNEQFF. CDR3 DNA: TGCGCCAGCAGCCCCGAACCTCCGGGACAGTCAAATGAGCAGTTCTTC. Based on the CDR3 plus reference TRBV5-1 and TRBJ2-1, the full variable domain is KAGVTQTPRYLIKTRGQQVTLSCSPISGHRSVSWYQQTPGQGLQFLFEYFSETQRNKGNFPGRFSGRQFSNSRSEMNVSTLELGDSALYLCASSPEPPGQSNEQFFGPGTRLTVL.

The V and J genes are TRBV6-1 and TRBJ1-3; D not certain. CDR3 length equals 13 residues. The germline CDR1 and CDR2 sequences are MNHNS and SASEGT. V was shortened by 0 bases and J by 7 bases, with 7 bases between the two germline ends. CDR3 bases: TGTGCCAGCAGTGAAGCGCACGGGAACACCATATATTTT. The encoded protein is CASSEAHGNTIYF.

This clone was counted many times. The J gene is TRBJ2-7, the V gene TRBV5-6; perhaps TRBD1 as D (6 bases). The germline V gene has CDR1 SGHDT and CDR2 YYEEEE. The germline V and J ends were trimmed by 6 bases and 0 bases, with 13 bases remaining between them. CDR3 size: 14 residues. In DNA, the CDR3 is TGTGCCAGCACCCGACAGGTTCTCTCCTACGAGCAGTACTTC. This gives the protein CASTRQVLSYEQYF.

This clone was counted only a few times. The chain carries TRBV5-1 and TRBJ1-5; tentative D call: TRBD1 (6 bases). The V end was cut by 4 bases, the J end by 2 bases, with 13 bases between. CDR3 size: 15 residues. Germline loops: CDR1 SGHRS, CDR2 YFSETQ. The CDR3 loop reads CASSKRGGGNQPQHF. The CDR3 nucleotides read TGCGCCAGCAGCAAAAGGGGGGGCGGCAATCAGCCCCAGCATTTT.

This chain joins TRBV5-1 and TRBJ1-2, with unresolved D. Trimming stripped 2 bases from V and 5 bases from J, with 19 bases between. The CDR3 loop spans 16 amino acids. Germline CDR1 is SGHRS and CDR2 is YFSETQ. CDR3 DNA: TGCGCCAGCAGCTTATATGTGATCGGAGGAGATTATGGCTACACCTTC. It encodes CASSLYVIGGDYGYTF.

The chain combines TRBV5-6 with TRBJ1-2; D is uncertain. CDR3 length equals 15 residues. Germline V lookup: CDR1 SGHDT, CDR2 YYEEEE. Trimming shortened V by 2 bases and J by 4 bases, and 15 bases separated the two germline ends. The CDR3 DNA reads TGTGCCAGCAGCTTACGGGGTTTACCGACCTATGGCTACACCTTC. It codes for CASSLRGLPTYGYTF.

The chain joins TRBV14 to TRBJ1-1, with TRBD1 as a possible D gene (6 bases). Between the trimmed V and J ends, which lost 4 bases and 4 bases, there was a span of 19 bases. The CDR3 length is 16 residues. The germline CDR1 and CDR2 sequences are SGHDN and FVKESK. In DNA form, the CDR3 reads TGTGCCAGCAGCCTACAGGGTACCCAGGTTGGCACTGAAGCTTTCTTT. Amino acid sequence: CASSLQGTQVGTEAFF.

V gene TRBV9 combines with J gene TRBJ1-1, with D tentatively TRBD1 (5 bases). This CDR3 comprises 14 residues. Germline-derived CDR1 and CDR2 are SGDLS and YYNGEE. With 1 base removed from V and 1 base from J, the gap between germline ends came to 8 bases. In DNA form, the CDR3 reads TGTGCCAGCAGCGTAACGACAGCGAACACTGAAGCTTTCTTT. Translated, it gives CASSVTTANTEAFF.

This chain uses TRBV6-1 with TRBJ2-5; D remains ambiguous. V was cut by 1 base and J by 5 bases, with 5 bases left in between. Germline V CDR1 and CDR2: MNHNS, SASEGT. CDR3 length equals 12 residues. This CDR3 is CASSEGMETQYF. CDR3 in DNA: TGTGCCAGCAGTGAAGGTATGGAGACCCAGTACTTC.

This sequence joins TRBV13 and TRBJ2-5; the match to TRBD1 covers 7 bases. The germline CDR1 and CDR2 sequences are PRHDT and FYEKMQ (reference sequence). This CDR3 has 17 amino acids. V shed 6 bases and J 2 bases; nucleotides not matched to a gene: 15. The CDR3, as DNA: TGTGCCAGCAGGATTTTATTAACTACAGGGGATCAAGAGACCCAGTACTTC. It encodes CASRILLTTGDQETQYF.

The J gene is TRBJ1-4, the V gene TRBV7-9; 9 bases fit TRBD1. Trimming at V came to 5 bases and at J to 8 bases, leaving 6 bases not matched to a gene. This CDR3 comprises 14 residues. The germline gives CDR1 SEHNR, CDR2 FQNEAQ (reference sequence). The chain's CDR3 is CASSLRTGDEKLFF. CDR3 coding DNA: TGTGCCAGCAGCCTACGGACAGGGGACGAAAAACTGTTTTTT.

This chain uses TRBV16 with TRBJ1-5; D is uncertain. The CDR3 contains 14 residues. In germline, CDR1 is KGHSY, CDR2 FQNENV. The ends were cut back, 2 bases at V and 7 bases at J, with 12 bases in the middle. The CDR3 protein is CASSQVPPEQPQHF. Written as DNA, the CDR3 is TGTGCCAGCAGCCAAGTCCCCCCAGAACAGCCCCAGCATTTT.

The CDR3 sequence is CASSLGTVYGYTF. In DNA form, the CDR3 reads TGTGCCAGCAGCCTAGGGACAGTCTATGGCTACACCTTC. The V call is TRBV7-6, the J call TRBJ1-2, with 7 bases matching TRBD1. The CDR3 runs to 13 residues. Trimming removed 5 bases from V and 4 bases from J; junction bases left unmatched: 4. Per the germline V gene, CDR1 is SGHVS and CDR2 is FNYEAQ.

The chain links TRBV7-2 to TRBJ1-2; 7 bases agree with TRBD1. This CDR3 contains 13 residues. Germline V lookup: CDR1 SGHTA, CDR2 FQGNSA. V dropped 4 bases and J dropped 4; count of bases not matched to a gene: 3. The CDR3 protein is CASSWDSSYGYTF. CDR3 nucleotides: TGTGCCAGCAGCTGGGACAGTTCCTATGGCTACACCTTC. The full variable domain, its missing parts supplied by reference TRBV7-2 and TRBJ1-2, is GAGVSQSPSNKVTEKGKDVELRCDPISGHTALYWYRQSLGQGLEFLIYFQGNSAPDKSGLPSDRFSAERTGGSVSTLTIQRTQQEDSAVYLCASSWDSSYGYTFGSGTRLTVV.

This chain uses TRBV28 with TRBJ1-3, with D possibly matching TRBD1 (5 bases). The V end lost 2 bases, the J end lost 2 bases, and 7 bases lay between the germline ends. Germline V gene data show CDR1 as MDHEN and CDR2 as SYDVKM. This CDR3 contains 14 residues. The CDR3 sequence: CASSLGGAGNTIYF. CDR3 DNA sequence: TGTGCCAGCAGTTTAGGGGGGGCTGGAAACACCATATATTTT. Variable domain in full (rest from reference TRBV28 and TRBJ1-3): DVKVTQSSRYLVKRTGEKVFLECVQDMDHENMFWYRQDPGLGLRLIYFSYDVKMKEKGDIPEGYSVSREKKERFSLILESASTNQTSMYLCASSLGGAGNTIYFGEGSWLTVV.